This T cell receptor (beta chain) was profiled in a study of T cells in Graves' hyperthyroidism and ophthalmopathy. CDR3 length: 16 residues. Trimming removed 1 base from V and 6 bases from J; junction bases left unmatched: 8. Germline loops: CDR1 DFQATT, CDR2 SNEGSKA (reference sequence). The CDR3 regions of TCR beta were amplified from RNA transcripts. With the HTBI primer set, the TCR CDR3 went through a first round of RT-PCR. TCRdb used MiXCR to reprocess the multiplex PCR reads, holding one entry per CDR3 protein. The data show around 380,000 distinct CDR3 sequences, roughly 14% seen once. This clonotype came up many times.

V usage is TRBV20-1 and J usage is TRBJ2-3; 12 bases are a match to TRBD2. This sequence was found in a man aged 30-40 years with Graves' hyperthyroidism that later progressed to Graves' ophthalmopathy. The specimen sequenced was blood. CDR3: CSARVPSGGAPDTQYF. The CDR3 nucleotides are TGCAGTGCTAGAGTTCCTAGCGGGGGGGCCCCCGATACGCAGTATTTT.